Detailed here is one T cell receptor beta chain. This entry comes from a study of cytomegalovirus exposure and HLA in healthy donors. PCR was performed using 60 Vbeta and 13 Jbeta primers. The table came from immunoSEQ multiplex PCR; TCRdb's copy has only in-frame clones and leaves some out. This repertoire shows 75,000 to 95,000 clones, approximately 84% found once; its top ten account for 2% to 2.5%. Healthy donors of bone marrow made up the group. The receptor comes from a man between 18 and 35 years old in good health and CMV-seronegative. The sequencing sample was made of PBMCs.

CDR3 residues: CAWSALRGTEAFF. CDR3 nucleotide sequence: TGTGCCTGGAGTGCCCTAAGAGGCACTGAAGCTTTCTTT. This chain uses TRBV30 with TRBJ1-1; D call uncertain. The CDR3 totals 13 residues. Per the germline V gene, CDR1 is GTSNPN and CDR2 is SVGIG (reference sequence). V was cut by 1 base and J by 4 bases, with 10 bases left in between.